This T cell receptor beta chain is drawn from a study of siplizumab effects on memory and regulatory T cells. Study-wide findings and caveats: Unstimulated naive T cells seemed to show more diversity than memory cells did, and they also seemed to be among the major contributors to the alloresponse. Sequences below about 10^-5 frequency were poorly captured, and few alloreactive clones mapped to unstimulated subsets. Treg origin accounted for an average of 68.8% of mappable alloreactive CD4+ clones with siplizumab and about 30% in controls.

Comment on this clone: Its antigen is not known.

Assays covered approximately 100,000 TCR templates per sample. The assay was immunoSEQ multiplex PCR, and TCRdb's table has in-frame clones only and misses some. The table lists some 100,000 clones, more than 85% of them singletons. Losses at the gene ends were 5 bases for V and 8 bases for J; bases not matched to a gene: 13. The CDR3 sequence is 16 residues long. From germline, CDR1 is LNHDA and CDR2 SQIVND (reference sequence). The chain recombines TRBV19 with TRBJ2-1; 9 nucleotides align to TRBD2. This TCR was recovered from a human donor in good health. Sequenced: CD8+ T cells sorted from blood. In DNA form, the CDR3 reads TGTGCCAGTAGTGTGGGGGGGACTAGCACTGACGATGAGCAGTTCTTC. Amino acid sequence: CASSVGGTSTDDEQFF.